Listed below are T cell receptor beta chains from one sample, sequenced in a study of T-cell memory formation after mild COVID-19. TCRdb ran MiXCR on the 5' RACE reads and lists one entry per CDR3 protein. This sample carries about 320,000 distinct CDR3 sequences, roughly an eighth of them seen once, and the ten largest clones take 20% to 25%. Specimen: PBMCs or a T cell subset sorted from them (not recorded which). These receptors came from a young man who had mild COVID-19 (a few samples of this study predate the infection). Cell type and time point are not known. Both conserved end residues are part of each CDR3. D genes are given only for firm matches. The listing skips clone size in some rows; elsewhere it reads once, few, many or a size class.

CASSSSGTGENTQYF,TGCGCCAGCAGCTCGTCCGGGACAGGGGAGAATACGCAGTATTTT,TRBV5-1,TRBD1,TRBJ2-3,.
CASSLLVDTQYF,TGTGCCAGCAGCCTCCTAGTAGATACGCAGTATTTT,TRBV11-2,.,TRBJ2-3,many
CASSPASASGNTIYF,TGTGCCAGCTCACCCGCCTCCGCCTCTGGAAACACCATATATTTT,TRBV18,.,TRBJ1-3,.
CASSLATGHDVNYGYTF,TGTGCCAGCAGCTTAGCGACGGGACATGATGTTAACTATGGCTACACCTTC,TRBV7-2,.,TRBJ1-2,few
CASSPSPQGTQYF,TGTGCCAGCAGTCCGTCCCCCCAAGGGACCCAGTACTTC,TRBV12-3/TRBV12-4,.,TRBJ2-5,few
CASSYSPQVNEKLFF,TGTGCCAGCAGTTACTCGCCACAGGTTAATGAAAAACTGTTTTTT,TRBV6-5,.,TRBJ1-4,.
CASRPGTSGGIQETQYF,TGTGCCAGCCGCCCCGGGACTAGCGGGGGAATCCAAGAGACCCAGTACTTC,TRBV12-3/TRBV12-4,TRBD2,TRBJ2-5,.
CASTNAANTEAFF,TGTGCCAGCACTAACGCTGCGAACACTGAAGCTTTCTTT,TRBV6-2/TRBV6-3,.,TRBJ1-1,.
CASSLGGEVYEQFF,TGTGCCAGCAGCTTAGGGGGAGAGGTTTATGAGCAGTTCTTC,TRBV11-1,.,TRBJ2-1,many
CASSLSAMSYNSPLHF,TGTGCCAGCAGCTTGTCGGCTATGTCCTATAATTCACCCCTCCACTTT,TRBV7-9,.,TRBJ1-6,many
CASKASGTDTQYF,TGTGCCAGCAAGGCGAGCGGGACAGATACGCAGTATTTT,TRBV6-2/TRBV6-3,.,TRBJ2-3,many
CASSYSAVNYGYTF,TGTGCCAGCAGTTACTCCGCGGTTAACTATGGCTACACCTTC,TRBV6-5,.,TRBJ1-2,.
CASSYLTANSPLHF,TGTGCCAGCAGTTACCTGACAGCTAATTCACCCCTCCACTTT,TRBV6-2/TRBV6-3,.,TRBJ1-6,many
CASSQVGGGGSADTQYF,TGCGCCAGCAGCCAAGTGGGAGGGGGAGGTTCTGCAGATACGCAGTATTTT,TRBV4-3,.,TRBJ2-3,few
CASSLGDRIYEQYF,TGCGCCAGCAGCTTGGGAGACAGGATTTACGAGCAGTACTTC,TRBV5-1,.,TRBJ2-7,.
CGAGGLTDTQYF,TGCGGAGCGGGGGGGCTAACAGATACGCAGTATTTT,TRBV7-2,TRBD2,TRBJ2-3,.
CASTATPDKPNEKLFF,TGTGCCAGCACCGCGACCCCCGACAAGCCGAATGAAAAACTGTTTTTT,TRBV7-6,.,TRBJ1-4,.
CASSVAGGYETQYF,TGTGCCAGCAGCGTGGCGGGGGGCTATGAGACCCAGTACTTC,TRBV9,TRBD2,TRBJ2-5,many
CATSPAGTGEEKLFF,TGTGCCACCAGCCCCGCCGGGACAGGGGAAGAAAAACTGTTTTTT,TRBV24-1,TRBD1,TRBJ1-4,.
CASSHIPLLAGGADEQFF,TGTGCCAGCAGCCATATCCCGTTACTAGCGGGGGGTGCAGATGAGCAGTTCTTC,TRBV7-9,TRBD2,TRBJ2-1,.
CASSLMTGLTEAFF,TGCGCCAGCAGCTTGATGACAGGGTTGACTGAAGCTTTCTTT,TRBV5-1,TRBD1,TRBJ1-1,.
CASKAAGGTFETQYF,TGTGCCAGCAAAGCAGCGGGGGGGACGTTTGAGACCCAGTACTTC,TRBV6-5,TRBD2,TRBJ2-5,.
CASGTGIQWNYGYTF,TGCGCCAGCGGGACCGGGATCCAATGGAACTATGGCTACACCTTC,TRBV5-1,.,TRBJ1-2,.
CASRPLGGLTNTQYF,TGTGCCAGCAGGCCACTAGGGGGCCTGACAAATACGCAGTATTTT,TRBV6-5,TRBD1,TRBJ2-3,.
CATSENQAGATDTQYF,TGTGCCACCAGTGAGAACCAAGCGGGGGCCACAGATACGCAGTATTTT,TRBV24-1,TRBD2,TRBJ2-3,few
CASSLDRSDGYTF,TGTGCCAGCAGCTTAGATCGCTCAGATGGCTACACCTTC,TRBV11-2,.,TRBJ1-2,few
CSARVPGLTSTDTQYF,TGCAGTGCTAGAGTCCCGGGACTAACTAGCACAGATACGCAGTATTTT,TRBV20-1,TRBD2,TRBJ2-3,few
CASSPRLATDEQFF,TGTGCCAGCAGCCCTCGGCTAGCGACCGATGAGCAGTTCTTC,TRBV7-2,.,TRBJ2-1,many
CASSPPRQFTDTQYF,TGTGCCAGCAGTCCACCTCGACAGTTCACAGATACGCAGTATTTT,TRBV28,.,TRBJ2-3,.
CASSRPNDPGLGGYTF,TGTGCCAGCAGCCGACCCAATGACCCAGGGTTAGGCGGCTACACCTTC,TRBV4-2,.,TRBJ1-2,once
CAWSGTSGGNEQFF,TGTGCCTGGAGTGGGACTAGCGGGGGAAATGAGCAGTTCTTC,TRBV30,TRBD2,TRBJ2-1,.
CATSDSGGAGELFF,TGTGCCACCAGTGATTCGGGAGGGGCCGGGGAGCTGTTTTTT,TRBV24-1,TRBD2,TRBJ2-2,.
CASSQDRSANTGELFF,TGCGCCAGCAGCCAAGACAGGTCTGCGAACACCGGGGAGCTGTTTTTT,TRBV4-3,.,TRBJ2-2,many
CASTSLGSGGYTGELFF,TGTGCCAGTACAAGTTTGGGAAGCGGGGGTTACACCGGGGAGCTGTTTTTT,TRBV19,TRBD2,TRBJ2-2,.
CASSTPDTSGGYTF,TGTGCCAGTAGTACCCCGGACACTAGTGGTGGCTACACCTTC,TRBV19,.,TRBJ1-2,.
CASSSRAGDEQYF,TGTGCCAGCAGCTCCCGCGCGGGTGACGAGCAGTACTTC,TRBV9,.,TRBJ2-7,few
CASSWRGQSSYNEQFF,TGCGCCAGCAGCTGGAGGGGTCAGAGCTCCTACAATGAGCAGTTCTTC,TRBV5-1,.,TRBJ2-1,.
CASSAGPIIEQYF,TGTGCCAGCTCAGCGGGACCGATTATCGAGCAGTACTTC,TRBV18,.,TRBJ2-7,.
CASSLRLAGENEQFF,TGTGCCAGCAGCTTAAGGCTAGCGGGGGAAAATGAGCAGTTCTTC,TRBV7-3,TRBD2,TRBJ2-1,.